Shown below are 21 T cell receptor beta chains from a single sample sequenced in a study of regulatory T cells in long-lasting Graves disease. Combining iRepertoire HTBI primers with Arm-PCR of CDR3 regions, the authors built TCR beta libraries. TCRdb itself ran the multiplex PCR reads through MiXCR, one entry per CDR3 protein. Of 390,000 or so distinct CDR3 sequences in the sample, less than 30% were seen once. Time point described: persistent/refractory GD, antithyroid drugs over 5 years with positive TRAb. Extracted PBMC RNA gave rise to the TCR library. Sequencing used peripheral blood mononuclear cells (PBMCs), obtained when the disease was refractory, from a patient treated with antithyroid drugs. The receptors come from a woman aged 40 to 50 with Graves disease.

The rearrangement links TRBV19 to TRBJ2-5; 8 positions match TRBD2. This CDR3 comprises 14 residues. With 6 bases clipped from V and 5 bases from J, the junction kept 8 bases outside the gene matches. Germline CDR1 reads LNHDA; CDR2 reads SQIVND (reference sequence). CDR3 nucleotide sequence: TGTGCCAGTAGCCCCCGGGGGGGAGGGGAGACCCAGTACTTC. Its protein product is CASSPRGGGETQYF.

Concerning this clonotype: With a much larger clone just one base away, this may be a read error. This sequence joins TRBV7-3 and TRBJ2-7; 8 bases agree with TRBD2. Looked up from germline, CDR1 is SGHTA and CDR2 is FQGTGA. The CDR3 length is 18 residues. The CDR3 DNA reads TGTGCCGGCAGCTTAATCAAGCGGGAGAGCCGGGTAAAGTACGAGCAGTACTTC. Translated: CAGSLIKRESRVKYEQYF.

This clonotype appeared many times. CDR3 sequence: CASSFHPGQTSYEQYF. In DNA form, the CDR3 reads TGTGCCAGCAGCTTCCATCCGGGACAGACCTCCTACGAGCAGTACTTC. The chain combines TRBV11-2 with TRBJ2-7; the match to TRBD1 covers 7 bases. The trim removed 3 bases at V and 0 bases at J, leaving 8 bases unmatched. This CDR3 comprises 16 residues. From germline, CDR1 is SGHAT and CDR2 FQNNGV.

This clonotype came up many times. The CDR3 loop reads CACQTSSYEQYF. The CDR3 nucleotides are TGTGCCTGCCAGACCTCATCCTACGAGCAGTACTTC. This sequence joins TRBV28 and TRBJ2-7; D is undetermined. With 11 bases removed from V and 1 base from J, the gap between germline ends came to 12 bases. The CDR3 has 12 residues. CDR1 MDHEN and CDR2 SYDVKM come from the germline V gene.

The CDR3 loop is CASSQELIAKNIQYF. DNA for the CDR3: TGTGCCAGCAGTCAAGAACTTATAGCCAAAAACATTCAGTACTTC. The rearrangement links TRBV6-1 to TRBJ2-4; D remains unclear. This CDR3 contains 15 residues. Trimming removed 5 bases at V and 0 bases at J, with 11 bases between. Germline V gene sequence: CDR1 MNHNS, CDR2 SASEGT.

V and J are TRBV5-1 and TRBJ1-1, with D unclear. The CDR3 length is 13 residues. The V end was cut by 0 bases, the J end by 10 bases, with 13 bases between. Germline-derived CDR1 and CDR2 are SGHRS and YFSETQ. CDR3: CASSLGASARAFF. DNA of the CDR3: TGCGCCAGCAGCTTGGGGGCCTCTGCGCGAGCTTTCTTT.

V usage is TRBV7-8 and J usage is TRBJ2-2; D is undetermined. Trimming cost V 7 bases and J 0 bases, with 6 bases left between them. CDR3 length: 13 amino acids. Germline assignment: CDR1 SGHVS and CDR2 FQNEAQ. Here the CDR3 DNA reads TGTGCCAGCATTCAGGCGAACACCGGGGAGCTGTTTTTT. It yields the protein CASIQANTGELFF.

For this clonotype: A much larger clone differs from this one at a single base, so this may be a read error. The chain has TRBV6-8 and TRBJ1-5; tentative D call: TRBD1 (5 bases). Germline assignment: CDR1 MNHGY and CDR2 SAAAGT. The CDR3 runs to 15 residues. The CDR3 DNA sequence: TGTGTCACCCGTGAGGTGGGGGGTATGGATTTGGCCCAGCATTTT. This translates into CVTREVGGMDLAQHF.

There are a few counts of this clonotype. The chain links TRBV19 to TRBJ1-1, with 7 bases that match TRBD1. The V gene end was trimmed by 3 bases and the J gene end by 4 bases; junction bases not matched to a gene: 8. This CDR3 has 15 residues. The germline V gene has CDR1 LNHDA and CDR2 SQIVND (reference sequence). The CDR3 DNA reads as TGTGCCAGTAGTATCGACAACAGGGGAGGCACTGAAGCTTTCTTT. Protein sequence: CASSIDNRGGTEAFF.

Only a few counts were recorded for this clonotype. CDR3 in DNA: TGTGCCAGCAGCTTAGCAGGACAGGGAACTAATGAAAAACTGTTTTTT. Translating gives CASSLAGQGTNEKLFF. The chain recombines TRBV7-9 with TRBJ1-4, with 8 bases aligning to TRBD1. Per the germline V gene, CDR1 is SEHNR and CDR2 is FQNEAQ (reference sequence). The CDR3 covers 16 residues. Trimming at V came to 0 bases and at J to 1 base, leaving 1 base not matched to a gene.

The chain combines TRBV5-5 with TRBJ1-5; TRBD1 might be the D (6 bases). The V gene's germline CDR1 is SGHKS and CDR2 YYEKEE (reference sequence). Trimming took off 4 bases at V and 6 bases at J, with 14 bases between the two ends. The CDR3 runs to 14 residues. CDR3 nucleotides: TGTGCCAGCAGCCCTACAGGGTCTGGTCAGCCCCAGCATTTT. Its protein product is CASSPTGSGQPQHF.

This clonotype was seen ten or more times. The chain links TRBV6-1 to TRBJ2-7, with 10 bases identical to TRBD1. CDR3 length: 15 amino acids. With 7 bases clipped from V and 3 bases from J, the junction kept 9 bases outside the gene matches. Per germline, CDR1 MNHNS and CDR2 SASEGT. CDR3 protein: CASTRTGTGDYEQYF. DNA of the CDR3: TGTGCCAGCACCCGGACCGGGACAGGGGACTACGAGCAGTACTTC.

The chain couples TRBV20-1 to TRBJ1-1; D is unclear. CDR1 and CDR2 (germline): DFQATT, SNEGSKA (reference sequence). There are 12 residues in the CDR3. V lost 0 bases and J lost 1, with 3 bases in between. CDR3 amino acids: CSAREENTEAFF. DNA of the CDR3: TGCAGTGCTAGAGAGGAGAACACTGAAGCTTTCTTT.

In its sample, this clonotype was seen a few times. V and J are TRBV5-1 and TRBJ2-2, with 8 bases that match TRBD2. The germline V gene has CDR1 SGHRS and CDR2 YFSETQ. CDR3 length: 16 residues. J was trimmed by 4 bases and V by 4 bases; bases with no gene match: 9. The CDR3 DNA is TGCGCCAGCAGCCTCAGACTAGCGATATTCACCGGGGAGCTGTTTTTT. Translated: CASSLRLAIFTGELFF. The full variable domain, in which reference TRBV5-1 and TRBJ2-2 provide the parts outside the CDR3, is KAGVTQTPRYLIKTRGQQVTLSCSPISGHRSVSWYQQTPGQGLQFLFEYFSETQRNKGNFPGRFSGRQFSNSRSEMNVSTLELGDSALYLCASSLRLAIFTGELFFGEGSRLTVL.

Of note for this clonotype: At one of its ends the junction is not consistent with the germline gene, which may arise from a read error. CDR3 DNA sequence: TGTGCCAGCAGTTTCGAAGAGGGCTCTGGGGCCAACGTCCCGACTTTC. Its protein product is CASSFEEGSGANVPTF. V is TRBV28 and J is TRBJ2-6; either TRBD1 or TRBD2 may fit D (5 bases each). CDR3 length equals 16 residues. Germline V gene lookup returns CDR1 MDHEN and CDR2 SYDVKM.

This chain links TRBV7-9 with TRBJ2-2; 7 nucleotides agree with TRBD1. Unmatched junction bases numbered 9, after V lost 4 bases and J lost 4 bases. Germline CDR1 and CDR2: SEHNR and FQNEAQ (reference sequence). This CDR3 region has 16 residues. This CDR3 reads CASSYRDRVSTGELFF. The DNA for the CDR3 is TGTGCCAGCAGCTACCGCGACAGGGTGAGCACCGGGGAGCTGTTTTTT.

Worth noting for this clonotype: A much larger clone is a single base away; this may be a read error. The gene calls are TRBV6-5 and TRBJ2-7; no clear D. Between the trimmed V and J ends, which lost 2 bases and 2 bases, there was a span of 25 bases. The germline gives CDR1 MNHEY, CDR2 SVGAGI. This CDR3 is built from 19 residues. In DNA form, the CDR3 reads TGTGCCAGCAGTTACCCGATTTGGTCCTACCCTGAACGTCCCTACGAGCAGTACTTC. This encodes CASSYPIWSYPERPYEQYF.

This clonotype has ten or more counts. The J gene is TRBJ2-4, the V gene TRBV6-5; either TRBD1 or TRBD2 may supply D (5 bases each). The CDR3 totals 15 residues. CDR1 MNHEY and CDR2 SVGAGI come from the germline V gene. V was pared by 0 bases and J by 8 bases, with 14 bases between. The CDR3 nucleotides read TGTGCCAGCAGTTACTCTCACAGGTGGGGGTACATTCAGTACTTC. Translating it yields CASSYSHRWGYIQYF.

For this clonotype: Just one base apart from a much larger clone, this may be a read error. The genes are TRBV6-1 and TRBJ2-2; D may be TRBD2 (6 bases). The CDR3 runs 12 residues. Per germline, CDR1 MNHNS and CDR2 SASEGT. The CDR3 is CASSLADRELVF. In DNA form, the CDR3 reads TGTGCCAGCAGTTTGGCGGACCGGGAGCTGGTTTTT.

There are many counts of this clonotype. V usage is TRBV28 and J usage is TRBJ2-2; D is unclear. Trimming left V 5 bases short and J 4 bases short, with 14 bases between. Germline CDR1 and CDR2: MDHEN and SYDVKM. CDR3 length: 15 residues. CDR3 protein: CASSTPTRTTGELFF. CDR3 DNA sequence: TGTGCCAGCAGTACCCCGACAAGAACCACCGGGGAGCTGTTTTTT.

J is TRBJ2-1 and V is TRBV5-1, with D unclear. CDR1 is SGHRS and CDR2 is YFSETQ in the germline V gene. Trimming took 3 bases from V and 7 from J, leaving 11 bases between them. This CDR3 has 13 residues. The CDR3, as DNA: TGCGCCAGCAGCTCAAATAAAGGAAATGAGCAGTTCTTC. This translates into CASSSNKGNEQFF. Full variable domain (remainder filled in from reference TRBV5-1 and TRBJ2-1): KAGVTQTPRYLIKTRGQQVTLSCSPISGHRSVSWYQQTPGQGLQFLFEYFSETQRNKGNFPGRFSGRQFSNSRSEMNVSTLELGDSALYLCASSSNKGNEQFFGPGTRLTVL.